Sequencing of this T cell receptor (beta chain) was carried out in a study of CD8+ T cells in alopecia areata. About the study: Each day, treated patients took oral tofacitinib twice, at 5 to 10 mg per dose. Treatment ran 6 to 18 months, with 6 months of follow-up afterward. Notes on the study in general: Patients shared TCRs less clearly than mice did, possibly for HLA-related reasons.

Details on this clone: The antigen is unknown. The same CDR3 can be traced to other DNA sequences in this sample.

Trimming at V came to 6 bases and at J to 2 bases, leaving 1 base not matched to a gene. The CDR3 length is 11 residues. Germline V gives CDR1 SQVTM, CDR2 ANQGSEA. Peripheral blood and lesional scalp punch biopsies came from alopecia areata patients. Extraction and reverse transcription of RNA yielded cDNA as the sequencing template. Assay: immunoSEQ multiplex PCR; the TCRdb copy retains only in-frame clones and omits some. The table shows hundreds of thousands of clones, with under 80% occurring only once. The sequence derives from a human donor with alopecia areata. The V and J genes are TRBV29-1 and TRBJ2-7; 7 bases agree with TRBD1. The sequenced sample was CD4+ T cells sorted from blood, obtained at week 0. DNA for the CDR3: TGCAGCGTGGGGACAGCCTACGAGCAGTACTTC. Residues: CSVGTAYEQYF.